This paragraph covers one T cell receptor beta chain sequence. Its antigen remains undetermined. Nothing much larger sits one base from this clone, and base qualities are not available. The data are from a study of cytomegalovirus exposure and HLA in healthy donors (dated by TCRdb to between 2016 and 2019). With respect to the entire study: An earlier analysis of approximately 550 of the donors reported about 250 Gb of sequence data and roughly 110 million unique TCR beta sequences from roughly 180 million T cells. An early release covering some 640 HLA-typed donors comprised roughly 300 gigabases of sequencing data and around 86 million unique TCR sequences. Of the 300 to 500 genotyped donors, roughly 80% were placed in the genetic ancestry cluster associated with self-reported Caucasian donors. The study was designed to test whether signatures of past pathogen exposure could be identified by cataloging public T cell receptors. The T cell repertoires of around 730 subjects were profiled by immunosequencing and related to cytomegalovirus serostatus. Besides the first cohort of about 730 subjects, a separate validation cohort made up of roughly 120 different subjects was used. To predict cytomegalovirus infection status, the study combined high-throughput TCR immunosequencing, statistical association of individual TCRs with disease status, and machine learning. A later analysis re-analyzed previously published TCR beta repertoires from 550 to 700 donors and added high-resolution HLA genotyping to study TCR occurrence patterns. Rather than using new phenotypic data, the later analysis identified candidate immune exposures from TCR beta sequences and from how often those sequences occurred across donors. An earlier analysis of fewer than 700 of the donors applied high-throughput TCR beta sequencing to assess whether each TCR beta V gene segment acted as functional or pseudogenic. Donor age, sex, ethnicity and CMV serostatus were compiled together with the repertoire data. A later genetic analysis took genome-wide SNP genotypes for about three fifths of the roughly 670 donors and used that subset as a discovery cohort. All discovery cohort repertoires had been generated using a single sequencing platform. HLA typing covered class I and class II loci at four-digit resolution. The number of donors typed differed by locus, with roughly 620-630 for A, B, C, DRB1 and DQB1, about 500 for DQA1, over 600 for DPA1, and 450 to 480 for DPB1. Because of strong linkage in the cohort, a few DR-DQ haplotypes were treated as single units for association and clustering. On average, about 200,000 unique TCR beta nucleotide sequences were sequenced per donor among a few hundred genotyped donors of the cohort, with 15% to 20% of those sequences being non-productive. Results the study describes overall, beyond this receptor: Three of the identified cytomegalovirus-associated TCR beta chains were confirmed in vitro to be specific for cytomegalovirus antigens. Cytomegalovirus status was reported to be diagnosed by the classifier with high specificity and sensitivity in both the original and validation cohorts. According to a later genetic analysis, donors in an Asian-associated ancestry cluster had fewer N-insertions in productive TCRs than the approximately 710-donor mean. A cluster of highly shared sequence variants was judged likely to be a technical artifact of the sequencing pipeline. Several of the top co-occurrence clusters appeared to be linked to parvovirus B19, influenza, CMV and Epstein-Barr virus, according to a later analysis. At a false discovery rate of 0.05, a later analysis linked approximately 18,000 TCR beta sequences to specific HLA alleles. Some IMGT-functional V segments, including TRBV6-2 and TRBV6-3, could not be distinguished by the 87-base-pair reads and were therefore excluded. The earlier analysis of some 560 of the donors excluded some 15 rarely observed V segments, including chromosome 9 orphons, because counts were too low. A later genetic analysis associated a missense DCLRE1C variant with V-gene and J-gene trimming of TCR beta chains, and an independent cohort replicated the association. In the study, approximately 160 TCR beta chains were listed as associated with cytomegalovirus. In a later analysis, TCR association rates were found to vary across HLA loci, with the most associated TCRs seen for DRB1 alleles and the fewest for HLA-C alleles. In a later analysis, HLA-associated TCR beta chains showed more clonal expansion and lower generation probabilities than non-associated chains that were equally common. Linkage disequilibrium might explain the correlated functional status among segregating V segments, but an unknown experimental factor could not be ruled out. The only immune exposure information available for the cohort was CMV serostatus. When HLA alleles, especially DR and DQ, strongly co-occurred, TCR associations were difficult to assign to individual alleles. The cohort was sequenced for TCR beta chains only, and without alpha or paired-chain data the features that could be detected were limited. The presence/absence analyses assumed that sequencing depth was roughly uniform across donors, and that assumption may not be true. Across donors, most TCR sequences were observed very rarely, whereas some public TCRs were present in many individuals. A later analysis found that most CMV-associated TCR beta chains appeared HLA-restricted, with HLA associations seemingly driven largely by CMV exposure. An earlier analysis of roughly 570 of the donors showed that most TCR beta V segments appeared in productive rearrangements either about 87% or about 30% of the time, which broadly matched IMGT annotations. A further reported finding was that TCR beta sequences accurately predicted the HLA-A and HLA-B alleles for most subjects in the first cohort. The authors suggested that the approach could potentially be extended to other disease states and immunological phenotypes. Because HLA typing was missing for some donors at each locus, association tests included only the typed subset.

Trimming at the junction amounts to 7 bases on V and 7 bases on J, and the germline ends lie 14 bases apart. The CDR3, cysteine through phenylalanine, is 14 amino acids long. Kept here is only the CDR3 DNA, which spans 42 bases and is read in frame from base 1. CDR1 and CDR2, looked up from the germline V gene, are MNHEY and SVGAGI. The cohort was made up of 666 healthy bone marrow donors. At the time of sampling, every cohort member was nominally healthy, though immune exposures that went unrecorded were likely present. The donor tested CMV seronegative, placing the donor among the 350 to 400 seronegative members of the cohort. Every donor gave a peripheral blood sample, and the peripheral blood mononuclear cells from that sample were used for TCR beta sequencing. The Qiagen DNeasy Blood Extraction Kit was used to extract genomic DNA from the blood cell samples. The library came from the immunoSEQ multiplex PCR assay. For the multiplex PCR, a mixture combining 60 forward primers for TCR Vbeta segments and 13 reverse primers for TCR Jbeta segments was used. The CDR3 region of rearranged TCR beta genes was amplified from genomic DNA with a multiplex PCR assay. The amplified TCR beta libraries were sequenced on the Illumina HiSeq System as 87-base-pair reads. In the authors' own workflow: A later analysis tallied around 87 million unique TCR beta chains across the 666 repertoires, and around 10 million of those chains were shared by two or more donors. Raw reads were error-corrected and collapsed into unique sequences by a nearest-neighbor algorithm in which closely related sequences were merged to remove PCR and sequencing errors. To assign V, D and J gene segments, CDR3 sequences were aligned to IMGT reference sequences. For a sequence to be retained, a match of at least six nucleotides to both a V gene segment and a J gene segment was required. A rearrangement was called productive if the CDR3 had no stop codons and remained in frame with V and J, and every other rearrangement was called non-productive. Following IMGT convention, CDR3 was defined as the stretch from the second conserved V-encoded cysteine to the conserved J-encoded phenylalanine. The earlier analysis of approximately 590 of the donors excluded any sequence lacking an unambiguous match to a single V gene segment. In an earlier analysis of around 590 of the donors, a V segment was called functional when productive rearrangements were above 56.7%, and segregating when the standard deviation between donors exceeded 5%. A statistical classification framework was built for diagnosing cytomegalovirus status from the catalog of TCR beta chain sequences. A later analysis assigned V and J genes by comparing TCR nucleotide sequences with IMGT/GENE-DB human TR gene sequences. Using the TCRdist pipeline, a later analysis assigned CDR3 sequences along with most-parsimonious VDJ recombination scenarios. A later analysis defined each TCR beta chain by its CDR3 amino acid sequence plus V-gene family, and excluded reads lacking a unique V-gene family. In a later analysis, some 600 highly shared, low-generation-probability nucleotide sequences were removed to address suspected cross-contamination and a sequencing artifact. In a later analysis, a clonal expansion index for each public chain was calculated from normalized within-repertoire ranks of inferred template counts. In a later analysis, generation probabilities were computed using a VDJ recombination model fitted to out-of-frame rearrangements, and the results were checked against IGoR. Hypergeometric tests were used in a later analysis to score TCR-TCR, TCR-HLA and TCR-CMV co-occurrence, with a repertoire-size bias correction applied to the TCR pairs. A later analysis estimated false discovery rates by permuting HLA or CMV assignments 20 times. In a later analysis, co-occurring TCRs were grouped with DBSCAN, and TCRdist sequence similarity was added when clustering was performed within HLA-allele-positive subsets. Repertoires with fewer than 30,000 or more than 120,000 public chains, plus five repertoires with anomalous nucleotide sharing, were excluded from co-occurrence clustering. This immuneACCESS table, as held by TCRdb, lists in-frame sequences with V and J called but not all clones. Of the missing ones, under half trace to an unresolved V gene in checked studies; the others have no known cause. V, J and clone size derive from that table, while D and trimming were established from the DNA sequence. This sample comprises roughly 200,000 clones, 79% of them detected only once. The leading ten clones occupy around 0.69% of the sample.

This receptor was obtained from a woman between 40 and 50 years old in good health and CMV-seronegative. The chain joins TRBV6-5 to TRBJ1-6; the D region possibly corresponds to TRBD1 (6 bases align). Sequenced input: PBMCs. The CDR3 protein is CASNLGGVNSPLHF. The DNA sequence is given as TGTGCCAGCAACCTAGGGGGAGTCAATTCACCCCTCCACTTT.